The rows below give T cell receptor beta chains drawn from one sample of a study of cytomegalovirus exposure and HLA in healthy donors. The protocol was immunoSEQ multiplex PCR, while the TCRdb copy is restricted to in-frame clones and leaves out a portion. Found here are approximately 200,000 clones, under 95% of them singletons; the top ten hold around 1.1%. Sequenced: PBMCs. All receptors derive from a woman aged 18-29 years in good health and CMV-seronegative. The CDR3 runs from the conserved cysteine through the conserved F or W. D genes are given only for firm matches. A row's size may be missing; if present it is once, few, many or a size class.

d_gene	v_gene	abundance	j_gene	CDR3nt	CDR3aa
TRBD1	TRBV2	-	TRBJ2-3	TGTGCCAGCGATGGGACAGGGATTGATACGCAGTATTTT	CASDGTGIDTQYF
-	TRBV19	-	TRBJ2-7	TGTGCCAGTAACGACTCCCCGTTGTTCTACGAGCAGTACTTC	CASNDSPLFYEQYF
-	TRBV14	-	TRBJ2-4	TGTGCCAGCAGCCAATTTCCACGGGAAATTCAGTACTTC	CASSQFPREIQYF
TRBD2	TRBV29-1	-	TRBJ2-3	TGCAGCGTTCGGAAGGGACTAGCGGACCTCACAGATACGCAGTATTTT	CSVRKGLADLTDTQYF
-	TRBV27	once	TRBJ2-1	TGTGCCAGCAGTTTATCAGGCGAGCGGAGCTCCTACAATGAGCAGTTCTTC	CASSLSGERSSYNEQFF
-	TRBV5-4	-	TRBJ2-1	TGTGCCAGCAGCTTGCTATCCGGGGAGCAGTTCTTC	CASSLLSGEQFF
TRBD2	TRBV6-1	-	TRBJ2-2	TGTGCCAGCGGCCGACTAGCAGCCACCGGGGAGCTGTTTTTT	CASGRLAATGELFF
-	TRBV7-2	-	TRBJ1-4	TGTGCCAGCAGCCGCCCGTGGAGCCGAAATGAAAAACTGTTTTTT	CASSRPWSRNEKLFF
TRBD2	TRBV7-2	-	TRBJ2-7	TGTGCCAGCAGCTTAGGCTCGCTAGCGGGAGGGCCAAACGAGCAGTACTTC	CASSLGSLAGGPNEQYF
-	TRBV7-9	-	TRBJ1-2	TGTGCCAGCAGCTTAATCCAACAGGGCTTGTATGGCTACACCTTC	CASSLIQQGLYGYTF
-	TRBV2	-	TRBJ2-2	TGTGCCAGCAGCAGAGACTACCCCGGGGAGCTGTTTTTT	CASSRDYPGELFF
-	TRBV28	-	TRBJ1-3	TGTGCCAGCAGTTCGGGAGTGAACACCATATATTTT	CASSSGVNTIYF
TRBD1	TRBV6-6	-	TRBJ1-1	TGTGCCAGCAGATTTCTACTTGGGGACAGGACTGAAGCTTTCTTT	CASRFLLGDRTEAFF
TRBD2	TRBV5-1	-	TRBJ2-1	TGCGCCAGCAGCCCCCGGGACTACAACAATGAGCAGTTCTTC	CASSPRDYNNEQFF
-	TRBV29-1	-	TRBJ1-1	TGCAGCGTTGAGCGGATGAACACTGAAGCTTTCTTT	CSVERMNTEAFF
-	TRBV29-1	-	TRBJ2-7	TGCAGCGTTGAGGTTGCGGAAAGATCCTACGAGCAGTACTTC	CSVEVAERSYEQYF
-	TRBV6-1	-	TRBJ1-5	TGTGCCAGCAGGCAGGACAAATATCAGCCCCAGCATTTT	CASRQDKYQPQHF
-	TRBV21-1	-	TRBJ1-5	TGTGCCAGCAGCGATCAGGGGGCCCCGGGGCCCCAGCATTTT	CASSDQGAPGPQHF
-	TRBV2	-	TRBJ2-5	TGTGCCAGCAGAAGGGGTCAGGCCCAAGAGACCCAGTACTTC	CASRRGQAQETQYF
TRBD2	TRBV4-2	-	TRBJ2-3	TGTGCCAGCAGCCAAAACGCTCAGCGGGGAGATACGCAGTATTTT	CASSQNAQRGDTQYF
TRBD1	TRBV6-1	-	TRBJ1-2	TGTGCCAGTAGAACCGGGACAGCGGGCGGCTACACCTTC	CASRTGTAGGYTF
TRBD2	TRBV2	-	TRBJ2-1	TGTGCCAGCAGTGATGGGTTAGCGGGAGTAGATGAGCAGTTCTTC	CASSDGLAGVDEQFF
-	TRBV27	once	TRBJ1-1	TGTGCCAGCAGTTTATCGTATGTAACTGAAGCTTTCTTT	CASSLSYVTEAFF
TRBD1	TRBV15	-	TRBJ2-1	TGTGCCACCAGCAGAGCTTCGGACAGGGGCTACAATGAGCAGTTCTTC	CATSRASDRGYNEQFF
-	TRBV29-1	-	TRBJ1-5	TGCAGCGTTGGCGAGTTGGATCAGCCCCAGCATTTT	CSVGELDQPQHF
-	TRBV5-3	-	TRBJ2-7	TGTGCCAGAAGCGAAAGAGGCCACTACGAGCAGTACTTC	CARSERGHYEQYF
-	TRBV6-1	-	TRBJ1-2	TGTGCCAGCAGTGAAGAGAGGCGGGGATGTAACTATGGCTACACCTTC	CASSEERRGCNYGYTF
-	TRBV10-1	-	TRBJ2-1	TGCGCCAGCAGTGACATCCGGGGTAGCGAGGTCGACAATGAGCAGTTCTTC	CASSDIRGSEVDNEQFF
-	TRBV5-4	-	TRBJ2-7	TGTGCCAGCAACCCGGAGGGGCTGAGCTACGAGCAGTACTTC	CASNPEGLSYEQYF
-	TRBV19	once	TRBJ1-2	TGTGCCAGTAGTATAGAGATGAGGGCATGGGGCTACACCTTC	CASSIEMRAWGYTF
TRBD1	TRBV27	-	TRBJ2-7	TGTGCCAGCAGTTCACGGAGAACAGGGGAAACCTACGAGCAGTACTTC	CASSSRRTGETYEQYF
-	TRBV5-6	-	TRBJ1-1	TGTGCCAGCAGCAGGGGGACATCTCTGATGAACACTGAAGCTTTCTTT	CASSRGTSLMNTEAFF
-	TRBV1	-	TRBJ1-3	TGCACCAGCAGCCCTGGAGGTGGACGCCACACCATATATTTT	CTSSPGGGRHTIYF
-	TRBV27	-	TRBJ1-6	TGTGCCAGCAGTCCGACCTTGCCTAGCTCCTATAATTCACCCCTCCACTTT	CASSPTLPSSYNSPLHF
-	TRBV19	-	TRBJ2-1	TGTGCCAGTAGTATTGAGGAGGTAAACGTTGAGCAGTTCTTC	CASSIEEVNVEQFF
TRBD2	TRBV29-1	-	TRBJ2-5	TGCAGCGTCCAAGGGGTACTAGCGGGAGGAGAGACCCAGTACTTC	CSVQGVLAGGETQYF
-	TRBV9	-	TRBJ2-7	TGTGCCAGCAGCGTCCTAGGACTCGAAAGGCAGTACTTC	CASSVLGLERQYF
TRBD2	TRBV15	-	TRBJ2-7	TGTGCCACCAGCAGAACCAGCGGGGGACTCGAGCAGTACTTC	CATSRTSGGLEQYF
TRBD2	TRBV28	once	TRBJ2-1	TGTGCCAGCAGTTTTCTAGCTAGCGGGAGGTCCTACAATGAGCAGTTCTTC	CASSFLASGRSYNEQFF
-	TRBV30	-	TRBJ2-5	TGTGCCTGGAGTGCCCCCAAAGAGACCCAGTACTTC	CAWSAPKETQYF
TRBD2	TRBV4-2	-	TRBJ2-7	TGTGCCAGCAGCCCGGGACTAGCGGGATACGAGCAGTACTTC	CASSPGLAGYEQYF
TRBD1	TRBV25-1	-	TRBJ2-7	TGTGCCAGCACCGGAACAGGGGGCTCCGAGCAGTACTTC	CASTGTGGSEQYF
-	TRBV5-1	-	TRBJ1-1	TGCGCCAGCAGCTTGGACCGGGGACCAGGGAGGACTGAAGCTTTCTTT	CASSLDRGPGRTEAFF
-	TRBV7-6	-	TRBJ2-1	TGTGCCAGCAGCTTAGCAGAACTAGGCTCCTACAATGAGCAGTTCTTC	CASSLAELGSYNEQFF
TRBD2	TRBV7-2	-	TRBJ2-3	TGTGCCAGCAGCTTTATCCCACTTCCAGCGGGATGGGCAGATACGCAGTATTTT	CASSFIPLPAGWADTQYF
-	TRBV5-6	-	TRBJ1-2	TGTGCCAGCAGCTTGGAGGGGTATGGCTACACCTTC	CASSLEGYGYTF
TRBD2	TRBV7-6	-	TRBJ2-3	TGTGCCAGCAGCTTAGTCATGCCGAGCGGGAGTGTTATTGCGGACACAGATACGCAGTATTTT	CASSLVMPSGSVIADTDTQYF
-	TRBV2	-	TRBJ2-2	TGTGCCAGCAGGGGATACGCGGGGATAAACACCGGGGAGCTGTTTTTT	CASRGYAGINTGELFF
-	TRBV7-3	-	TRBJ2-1	TGTGCCAGCAGCTCCGGGTGGAATGAGCAGTTCTTC	CASSSGWNEQFF
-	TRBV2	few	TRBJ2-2	TGTGCCAGCAGTCTCTTTATCGGGGAGCTGTTTTTT	CASSLFIGELFF
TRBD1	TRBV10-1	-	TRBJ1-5	TGCGCCAGCAGTGTGGACCCCTTATGGAGGGGGCGTTGGGCATGGAGCAATCAGCCCCAGCATTTT	CASSVDPLWRGRWAWSNQPQHF
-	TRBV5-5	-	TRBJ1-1	TGTGCCAGCAGCTTGGCCTCCGGACTACCGAACACTGAAGCTTTCTTT	CASSLASGLPNTEAFF
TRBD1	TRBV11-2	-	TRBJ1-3	TGTGCCAGCAGCTCCGTGGGACAGCGGTCTGGAAACACCATATATTTT	CASSSVGQRSGNTIYF
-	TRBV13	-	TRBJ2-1	TGTGCCAGCAGCTTACTAACGGGATCATCCTACAATGAGCAGTTCTTC	CASSLLTGSSYNEQFF
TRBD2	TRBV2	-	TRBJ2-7	TGTGCCAGCAGTCCTAGGACTAGCGGGAGTTTTGGCGAGCAGTACTTC	CASSPRTSGSFGEQYF
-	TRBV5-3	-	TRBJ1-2	TGTGCCAGAAGCTTGTGGCTGCCAGCGCCCTATGGCTACACCTTC	CARSLWLPAPYGYTF
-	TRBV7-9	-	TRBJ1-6	TGTGCCAGCAGCTTAGCGGTGAGCTCCTATAATTCACCCCTCCACTTT	CASSLAVSSYNSPLHF
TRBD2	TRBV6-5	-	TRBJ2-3	TGTGCCAGCAGTGGGGCGGGAGCAGATACGCAGTATTTT	CASSGAGADTQYF
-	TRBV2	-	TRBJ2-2	TGTGCCAGCAGTGAATCCAGGGGCGGCGGGGAGCTGTTTTTT	CASSESRGGGELFF
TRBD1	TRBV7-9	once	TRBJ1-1	TGTGCCAGCAGCTTCGACCCGGGACAGGGGAGCACTGAAGCTTTCTTT	CASSFDPGQGSTEAFF